The source of this T cell receptor (beta chain) is a study of blood T cell repertoires in COVID-19. V shed 0 bases and J 4 bases; nucleotides not matched to a gene: 12. CDR3 size: 18 residues. The germline CDR1 and CDR2 sequences are SGHNT and YYREEE (reference sequence). Data came from immunoSEQ multiplex PCR; TCRdb stores just in-frame clones and leaves some out. The sample has approximately 260,000 clones, 90% to 95% seen once; the top ten hold 1.5% to 2%. The V call is TRBV5-4, the J call TRBJ1-1, with 10 bases matching TRBD1. The TCR originated in a woman aged 18 to 35 who had recovered from COVID-19. Sequencing was performed on PBMCs or T cells enriched from blood (not recorded which). CDR3 residues: CASSLGGSDRGIFTEAFF. The CDR3 nucleotides read TGTGCCAGCAGCTTGGGAGGTTCGGACAGGGGGATTTTCACTGAAGCTTTCTTT.